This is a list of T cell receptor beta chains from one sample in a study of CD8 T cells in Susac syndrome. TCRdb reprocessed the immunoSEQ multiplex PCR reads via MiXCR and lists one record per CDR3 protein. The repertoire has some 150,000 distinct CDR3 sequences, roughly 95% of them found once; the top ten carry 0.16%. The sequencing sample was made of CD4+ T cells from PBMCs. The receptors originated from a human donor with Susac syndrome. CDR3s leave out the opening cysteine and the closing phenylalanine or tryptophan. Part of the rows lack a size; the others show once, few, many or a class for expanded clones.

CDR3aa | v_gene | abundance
SVRGGLFDGYT | TRBV29-1 | .
SVPGQGAYGYT | TRBV29-1 | .
ASSPPTSGLETQY | TRBV6-2/TRBV6-3 | .
ASTEKTQY | TRBV2 | once
ASGGLAANEQF | TRBV6-5 | .
SASFARARQEQY | TRBV20-1 | .
ASSRGGASTDTQY | TRBV5-4 | .
ASSPPATGVYEQY | TRBV7-8 | once
ASSIRITDTQY | TRBV19 | .
SVEVTRDEQF | TRBV29-1 | .
ASRVRNENIQY | TRBV2 | .
ASSSQGAGGYT | TRBV18 | .
SARDTWGAEGGYT | TRBV20-1 | .
ASSSRQGSSYEQY | TRBV5-4 | few
ASTGGTSVTYEQY | TRBV28 | .
ASSLDSSTAYEQY | TRBV12-3/TRBV12-4 | .
ASSPTGVSGANVLT | TRBV9 | .
SAPSGAQQF | TRBV20-1 | .
ASSDSTGGDEQF | TRBV6-4 | .
SVERQGGDTQY | TRBV29-1 | .
ASRGTDFYGYT | TRBV25-1 | .
ASSFGGAGANVLT | TRBV12-3/TRBV12-4 | .
ASSRTGHIPGSEAF | TRBV14 | .
ASSLTGGNQPQH | TRBV12-3/TRBV12-4 | .
ASSQQGRNGYT | TRBV23-1 | .
ASSERRGISGANVLT | TRBV6-1 | .
ASRMPREGYT | TRBV6-6 | .
ASSPGQGVSYEQY | TRBV12-3/TRBV12-4 | .
SVDGQAQETQY | TRBV29-1 | .
SAWDSEETQY | TRBV20-1 | .
ASSPERDEQY | TRBV18 | .
ASRFSTSGGTDTQY | TRBV6-5 | .
ATSGRDNEQF | TRBV24-1 | once
ACPDRVTDQPQH | TRBV25-1 | .
ASSYSGINEQF | TRBV6-5 | once
ASSLLQDTEAF | TRBV7-3 | .
SARSLGTTEQY | TRBV20-1 | .
ASSQEGRGNQPQH | TRBV3-1 | .
ASSQQALSRKQY | TRBV3-1 | .
SARDRVVDGYT | TRBV20-1 | .
ASSLMRDGELF | TRBV7-3 | .
SARLPGSSYGYT | TRBV20-1 | .
ASSFNTDQPQH | TRBV9 | .
ASSVRGTYGYT | TRBV9 | .
ASSPDPAANYGYT | TRBV4-3 | once
ATSRDGASGANVLT | TRBV15 | .